The 31 T cell receptor beta chains below come from one sample, sequenced in a study of shared clonotypes between healthy human individuals (dated by TCRdb to about 2020). CD8 naive samples were CD45RO-negative cells positively selected for CCR7, giving a CD45RA+CCR7+ population that excluded TemRA cells. Preparation of the library involved the immunoSEQ multiplex PCR assay. This is the immuneACCESS table as TCRdb keeps it, with only in-frame sequences that have V and J called. A part of the clones is gone; compared with another copy, unresolved V genes explain less than half, and the rest is unexplained. In all, the sample holds 2 million to 2.5 million clones, and roughly 95% of those were seen once. The biggest ten clones account for 1.1% of the sample. Sequencing input: naive CD8+ T cells sorted from blood. The cell subset or site label here, explained by the study, means: CD45RA+CCR7+. The receptors stem from a man aged 18 to 35 in good health.

In its sample, this clone was seen once. The rearrangement joins TRBV4-1 to TRBJ2-7; D is unclear. The CDR3 totals 13 residues. V lost 2 bases and J lost 4, with 9 bases in between. Germline V lookup: CDR1 MGHRA, CDR2 YSYEKL. CDR3 sequence reads: CASSQSFTYEQYF. In DNA, the CDR3 is TGCGCCAGCAGCCAAAGTTTTACGTACGAGCAGTACTTC.

The chain carries TRBV21-1 and TRBJ2-3; the table's D gene call, TRBD2, was not cross checked with the DNA. TRBV21-1 is flagged as a pseudogene. CDR3 size: 14 residues. The CDR3 here is CAVPYAGATDTQYF. The CDR3 bases are TGTGCCGTTCCGTACGCGGGAGCCACAGATACGCAGTATTTT.

With respect to this clone: This specimen includes other DNA sequences encoding the same CDR3. This chain connects TRBV7-6 to TRBJ2-7, with D perhaps matching TRBD1 or TRBD2 (6 bases each). CDR1 is SGHVS and CDR2 is FNYEAQ in the germline V gene. The CDR3 has 14 residues. V was cut by 1 base and J by 2 bases, with 9 bases left in between. CDR3 sequence reads: CASSLGGAAYEQYF. DNA for the CDR3: TGTGCCAGCAGCTTAGGGGGGGCCGCCTACGAGCAGTACTTC.

The V call is TRBV5-6, the J call TRBJ2-7; D is uncertain. This CDR3 contains 13 residues. CDR1 and CDR2 (germline): SGHDT, YYEEEE. V dropped 3 bases and J dropped 2 bases, with 9 bases sitting between them. CDR3 nucleotide sequence: TGTGCCAGCAGCTCTGAGGTGCCCTACGAGCAGTACTTC. Encoded protein: CASSSEVPYEQYF.

V usage is TRBV13 and J usage is TRBJ2-3, with D perhaps TRBD2 (5 bases). The CDR3 runs to 15 residues. CDR1 is PRHDT and CDR2 is FYEKMQ in the germline V gene (reference sequence). The V gene lost 5 bases and the J gene lost 1 base, with 13 bases spanning the gap. CDR3 DNA: TGTGCCAGCAGCACCCGTGGACTTGGCACAGATACGCAGTATTTT. Translating it yields CASSTRGLGTDTQYF. Complete variable domain (other parts from reference TRBV13 and TRBJ2-3): AAGVIQSPRHLIKEKRETATLKCYPIPRHDTVYWYQQGPGQDPQFLISFYEKMQSDKGSIPDRFSAQQFSDYHSELNMSSLELGDSALYFCASSTRGLGTDTQYFGPGTRLTVL.

V is TRBV29-1 and J is TRBJ2-6, with D possibly matching TRBD1 (6 bases). V was shortened by 1 base and J by 0 bases, with 16 bases between the two germline ends. The CDR3 has 18 amino acids. Germline V gives CDR1 SQVTM, CDR2 ANQGSEA. The CDR3 is CSVEGRTGSRSGANVLTF. The CDR3 nucleotides are TGCAGCGTTGAAGGGCGAACAGGGTCCCGCTCTGGGGCCAACGTCCTGACTTTC.

The chain couples TRBV4-1 to TRBJ2-3; no clear D gene. There are 19 residues in the CDR3. The ends were cut back, 0 bases at V and 1 base at J, with 20 bases in the middle. Germline CDR1 MGHRA, CDR2 YSYEKL. The CDR3 reads CASSQEPYPLPPRTDTQYF. The CDR3 DNA sequence: TGCGCCAGCAGCCAAGAACCTTATCCCCTCCCGCCACGCACAGATACGCAGTATTTT.

The gene calls are TRBV27 and TRBJ2-1; TRBD2 might be the D (5 bases). Germline CDR1 is MNHEY and CDR2 is SMNVEV (reference sequence). The CDR3 is 14 amino acids. V dropped 5 bases and J dropped 5 bases, with 13 bases sitting between them. The CDR3 is CASSRLGDNNEQFF. CDR3 nucleotide sequence: TGTGCCAGCAGTCGGCTCGGGGATAACAATGAGCAGTTCTTC.

The chain links TRBV28 to TRBJ1-5; 8 bases map to TRBD1. After removal of 7 bases from V and 7 bases from J, the junction contained 18 bases not matched to a gene. The CDR3 runs to 17 residues. CDR1 and CDR2 (germline): MDHEN, SYDVKM. The CDR3 DNA is TGTGCCAGCATCACCAGGGTTGGCAGGGGGCTAGGACAGCCCCAGCATTTT. Translated, it gives CASITRVGRGLGQPQHF. The full variable domain, its missing parts supplied by reference TRBV28 and TRBJ1-5, is DVKVTQSSRYLVKRTGEKVFLECVQDMDHENMFWYRQDPGLGLRLIYFSYDVKMKEKGDIPEGYSVSREKKERFSLILESASTNQTSMYLCASITRVGRGLGQPQHFGDGTRLSIL.

This rearrangement joins TRBV19 to TRBJ1-6; D unresolved. Germline CDR1 reads LNHDA; CDR2 reads SQIVND (reference sequence). The CDR3 contains 13 residues. Trimming took off 5 bases at V and 8 bases at J, with 10 bases between the two ends. For the CDR3, the DNA is TGTGCCAGTAGTCCCGACGGATATTCACCCCTCCACTTT. Translating it yields CASSPDGYSPLHF.

The V gene is TRBV14, the J gene TRBJ1-1; D remains ambiguous. CDR1 SGHDN and CDR2 FVKESK come from the germline V gene. This CDR3 comprises 17 residues. With 0 bases removed from V and 5 bases from J, the gap between germline ends came to 19 bases. The CDR3 is CASSQDLGHLVVTEAFF. Here the CDR3 DNA reads TGTGCCAGCAGCCAAGATCTGGGCCACCTAGTGGTTACTGAAGCTTTCTTT.

The chain employs TRBV28 and TRBJ2-4; TRBD2 agrees at 8 bases. Trimming removed 3 bases from V and 7 bases from J; junction bases left unmatched: 14. The CDR3 sequence is 17 residues long. The germline CDR1 and CDR2 sequences are MDHEN and SYDVKM. CDR3 sequence: CASSFPTRGGQRNIQYF. Here the CDR3 DNA reads TGTGCCAGCAGTTTCCCCACCCGCGGGGGGCAGAGGAACATTCAGTACTTC.

CDR3 DNA sequence: TGTGCCAGCAGCTTAGGAACGGGCGTGAACACTGAAGCTTTCTTT. It translates to CASSLGTGVNTEAFF. The rearrangement uses TRBV11-2 and TRBJ1-1; no definite D call. Trimming cost V 1 base and J 0 bases, with 9 bases left between them. Germline V lookup: CDR1 SGHAT, CDR2 FQNNGV. The CDR3 has 15 amino acids.

This clone was seen once. The sample contains more than one DNA sequence encoding this CDR3. The chain couples TRBV11-2 to TRBJ2-2; the D gene is possibly TRBD2 (5 bases). This CDR3 has 15 residues. Looked up from germline, CDR1 is SGHAT and CDR2 is FQNNGV. Trimming took 1 base from V and 3 from J, leaving 9 bases between them. CDR3 in DNA: TGTGCCAGCAGCTTAGGAGGGCGGGACACCGGGGAGCTGTTTTTT. Translated: CASSLGGRDTGELFF.

J is TRBJ1-2 and V is TRBV4-1; 11 nucleotides match TRBD1. The germline V gene encodes CDR1 MGHRA and CDR2 YSYEKL. CDR3 length equals 16 residues. V gave up 1 base and J gave up 4 bases; unmatched junction bases: 5. CDR3 sequence: CASSQGGTGGAYGYTF. Written as DNA, the CDR3 is TGCGCCAGCAGCCAAGGGGGGACAGGGGGTGCCTATGGCTACACCTTC.

The rearrangement links TRBV11-2 to TRBJ2-7, with 7 bases matching TRBD1. This CDR3 has 13 amino acids. From germline, CDR1 is SGHAT and CDR2 FQNNGV. The V and J ends lost 10 bases and 0 bases, in that order; junction bases with no gene match: 6. The chain's CDR3 is CAKPRDSSYEQYF. In DNA, the CDR3 is TGTGCCAAGCCCCGGGACAGCTCCTACGAGCAGTACTTC.

This clone appeared once. V is TRBV13 and J is TRBJ2-1, with 7 positions matching TRBD1. The V gene's germline CDR1 is PRHDT and CDR2 FYEKMQ (reference sequence). The CDR3 length is 12 residues. With V trimmed by 0 bases and J by 15 bases, 5 bases remained unmatched. Here the CDR3 DNA reads TGTGCCAGCAGCTTAGGGACAGGGAGTCTGTTCTTC. This translates into CASSLGTGSLFF. The entire variable domain, with the rest obtained from reference TRBV13 and TRBJ2-1, is as follows: AAGVIQSPRHLIKEKRETATLKCYPIPRHDTVYWYQQGPGQDPQFLISFYEKMQSDKGSIPDRFSAQQFSDYHSELNMSSLELGDSALYFCASSLGTGSLFFGPGTRLTVL.

The CDR3, as DNA: TGTGCCAGCAGCAAAGAGGGACAGGACACAGATACGCAGTATTTT. This encodes CASSKEGQDTDTQYF. V usage is TRBV21-1 and J usage is TRBJ2-3; the table gives TRBD1 as D, unverified against the DNA. TRBV21-1 is shown as a pseudogene. This CDR3 comprises 15 residues.

The V call is TRBV4-1, the J call TRBJ2-1; the match to TRBD2 covers 9 bases. This CDR3 contains 21 residues. Trimming took 2 bases from V and 0 from J; bases not matched to a gene: 17. Germline CDR1 and CDR2: MGHRA and YSYEKL. CDR3 in amino acids: CASSQSGGSGNPLSSYNEQFF. The CDR3 coding sequence is TGCGCCAGCAGCCAAAGCGGGGGGAGCGGGAACCCTTTAAGCTCCTACAATGAGCAGTTCTTC.

In this sample, this clone turned up once. This sample includes further DNA sequences coding for the same CDR3. This chain joins TRBV5-4 and TRBJ2-3, with D uncertain. CDR3 length: 14 residues. Trimming removed 0 bases from V and 3 bases from J, with 8 bases in between. Germline values: CDR1 SGHNT, CDR2 YYREEE (reference sequence). The CDR3 DNA reads TGTGCCAGCAGCTTGGGGAGCCTAACAGATACGCAGTATTTT. This codes for CASSLGSLTDTQYF. Full variable domain (remainder filled in from reference TRBV5-4 and TRBJ2-3): ETGVTQSPTHLIKTRGQQVTLRCSSQSGHNTVSWYQQALGQGPQFIFQYYREEENGRGNFPPRFSGLQFPNYSSELNVNALELDDSALYLCASSLGSLTDTQYFGPGTRLTVL.

As for this clone: This sample also contains other DNA sequences that code for the same CDR3. This chain uses TRBV13 with TRBJ2-5; D remains unclear. Germline CDR1 is PRHDT and CDR2 is FYEKMQ (reference sequence). The V end lost 1 base, the J end lost 4 bases, and 4 bases lay between the germline ends. The CDR3 totals 12 residues. CDR3 residues: CASSLDGETQYF. The CDR3 DNA follows: TGTGCCAGCAGCTTAGATGGAGAGACCCAGTACTTC.

About this clone: The sample holds other DNA sequences that translate to the same CDR3. CDR3 in amino acids: CSARYVDEQFF. The CDR3 DNA reads as TGCAGTGCTAGGTATGTGGATGAGCAGTTCTTC. This chain uses TRBV20-1 with TRBJ2-1; D gene uncertain. Germline assignment: CDR1 DFQATT and CDR2 SNEGSKA (reference sequence). This CDR3 spans 11 amino acids. Between the trimmed V and J ends, which lost 3 bases and 8 bases, there was a span of 8 bases.

V usage is TRBV6-5 and J usage is TRBJ1-2; 11 nucleotides align to TRBD1. The CDR3 loop spans 14 amino acids. V trimming: 6 bases; J trimming: 6 bases; junction bases outside the gene matches: 6. Per germline, CDR1 MNHEY and CDR2 SVGAGI. For the CDR3, the DNA is TGTGCCAGCAGAAGAGGGACAGGGGGGGATGGCTACACCTTC. This gives the protein CASRRGTGGDGYTF.

The CDR3 nucleotides read TGTGCCAGCAGTTACGCCGAGGGGGTCGGATTCGAGCAGTACTTC. Translating gives CASSYAEGVGFEQYF. V usage is TRBV6-5 and J usage is TRBJ2-7, with D possibly being TRBD1 (6 bases). CDR1 MNHEY and CDR2 SVGAGI come from the germline V gene. With 2 bases removed from V and 6 bases from J, the gap between germline ends came to 17 bases. This CDR3 comprises 15 residues.

CDR3 bases: TGTGCCAGCAGCTCCAGGGAGGTGCCTGGAAACACCATATATTTT. Translated, it gives CASSSREVPGNTIYF. The chain is built from TRBV27 and TRBJ1-3, with TRBD1 as a possible D gene (5 bases). There are 15 residues in the CDR3. The V and J ends lost 6 bases and 2 bases respectively, with 14 bases between them. Germline V gene sequence: CDR1 MNHEY, CDR2 SMNVEV (reference sequence).

This sequence joins TRBV18 and TRBJ2-1; 9 bases map to TRBD2. There are 16 residues in the CDR3. CDR1 and CDR2 (germline): KGHSH, LQKENI. Unmatched junction bases numbered 7, after V lost 3 bases and J lost 4 bases. CDR3 loop: CASSPRTSAEYNEQFF. The CDR3 nucleotides read TGTGCCAGCTCACCCAGGACTAGCGCAGAGTACAATGAGCAGTTCTTC. Full variable domain (remainder filled in from reference TRBV18 and TRBJ2-1): NAGVMQNPRHLVRRRGQEARLRCSPMKGHSHVYWYRQLPEEGLKFMVYLQKENIIDESGMPKERFSAEFPKEGPSILRIQQVVRGDSAAYFCASSPRTSAEYNEQFFGPGTRLTVL.

The CDR3 region has the DNA TGTGCCAGCAGTTTATCAACTAGCGGAGCTCAAGAGACCCAGTACTTC. It translates to CASSLSTSGAQETQYF. This chain connects TRBV27 to TRBJ2-5; 8 nucleotides agree with TRBD2. V was clipped by 0 bases and J by 2 bases; unmatched bases: 5. Germline loops: CDR1 MNHEY, CDR2 SMNVEV (reference sequence). This CDR3 has 16 residues.

For this clone: The sample contains more than one DNA sequence encoding this CDR3. The V gene is TRBV9, the J gene TRBJ2-3, with 10 bases matching TRBD2. The V gene end was trimmed by 3 bases and the J gene end by 0 bases; junction bases not matched to a gene: 1. The CDR3 has 15 residues. CDR1 is SGDLS and CDR2 is YYNGEE in the germline V gene. The CDR3 loop reads CASSASGSSTDTQYF. CDR3 coding DNA: TGTGCCAGCAGCGCTAGCGGGAGTAGCACAGATACGCAGTATTTT.

The V call is TRBV6-5, the J call TRBJ2-7, with D maybe TRBD1 (7 bases). The CDR3 is made up of 13 amino acids. Trimming stripped 8 bases from V and 4 bases from J, with 15 bases between. CDR1 and CDR2 from the germline V gene are MNHEY and SVGAGI. The CDR3 nucleotides read TGTGCCAGCCGAGGCAGGGGGGAATACGAGCAGTACTTC. It encodes CASRGRGEYEQYF.

This clone came up once. The CDR3 nucleotides read TGTGCCAGCAGTTACGACGGCGGGAGGGCCCCAGATACGCAGTATTTT. Translating it yields CASSYDGGRAPDTQYF. V and J are TRBV6-5 and TRBJ2-3, with 9 bases lining up with TRBD2. The CDR3 is made up of 16 amino acids. V lost 2 bases, J lost 4 bases, and 7 bases stayed unmatched. CDR1 and CDR2 from the germline V gene are MNHEY and SVGAGI.

The chain carries TRBV4-2 and TRBJ2-1, with 8 bases fitting TRBD2. CDR3 length equals 16 residues. V lost 0 bases and J lost 5; bases outside the gene matches: 6. Germline CDR1 and CDR2: LGHNA and YNFKEQ. DNA of the CDR3: TGTGCCAGCAGCCAAGATTCACTAGCGGAAAACAATGAGCAGTTCTTC. Translation gives CASSQDSLAENNEQFF.